The present T cell receptor (beta chain) was sequenced within a study of T cells after posttransplantation cyclophosphamide. Cyclophosphamide on days +3 and +4 followed busulfan-fludarabine conditioning and a marrow graft. Germline-derived CDR1 and CDR2 are SGHRS and YFSETQ. The length of the CDR3 is 13 residues. The V and J ends lost 4 bases and 2 bases respectively, with 9 bases between them. This clone appeared many times. Its specificity is not known. Only in-frame clones appear in the TCRdb table, and some are missing; sequencing was by immunoSEQ multiplex PCR. This sample carries about 14,000 clones, none of them present only once. Broader study findings: TRB clonality was highly associated with recipient CMV seropositivity and reactivation. Donor CD8+ memory clones often dominated recipient blood repertoires at later times.

This sequence joins TRBV5-1 and TRBJ2-5, with D perhaps matching TRBD2 (5 bases). The TCR was taken from a female patient aged 35 to 55 who received an allogeneic stem cell transplant from a related donor, was CMV-positive, and had no GVHD. A subset of T cells may come from the graft donor. This specimen was PBMCs, taken about 1,000 days after allogeneic stem cell transplant with posttransplant cyclophosphamide. CDR3 residues: CASSPGVQETQYF. The CDR3 DNA reads TGCGCCAGCAGCCCCGGGGTTCAAGAGACCCAGTACTTC. Drawing the rest from reference TRBV5-1 and TRBJ2-5, the complete variable domain is KAGVTQTPRYLIKTRGQQVTLSCSPISGHRSVSWYQQTPGQGLQFLFEYFSETQRNKGNFPGRFSGRQFSNSRSEMNVSTLELGDSALYLCASSPGVQETQYFGPGTRLLVL.